A selection of T cell receptor beta chains follows, all from one sample in a study of blood T cell repertoires in COVID-19. TCRdb's table, derived via immunoSEQ multiplex PCR, lists solely in-frame clones and lacks some. The sample records around 140,000 clones, roughly 84% being singletons. Sequencing was carried out using peripheral blood. The origin of the receptors is a woman aged 55-69 years with acute or convalescent COVID-19. CDR3s include the opening cysteine and the closing phenylalanine or tryptophan. Each record gives: J gene, clone size, D gene, V gene, CDR3 DNA, CDR3 protein. The D gene is left open where the match is weak. Expanded clones are given a class, and other clones once, few, many or no size at all.

TRBJ2-2 . TRBD1 TRBV5-1 TGCGCCAGCAGCTATGACAGGGCCGGTAATACCGGGGAGCTGTTTTTT CASSYDRAGNTGELFF
TRBJ2-1 . . TRBV19 TGTGCCAGTGGGAGCTTTGAGCAGTTCTTC CASGSFEQFF
TRBJ2-7 . . TRBV7-7 TGTGCTAGCAGCTTAGCGGCAGGAACTCCCAGCGAGCAGTACTTC CASSLAAGTPSEQYF
TRBJ2-1 . TRBD2 TRBV6-7 TGTGCCAGCAGTTACCGGAAGTGCGAGCGGGAGATCGGAAATGAGCAGTTCTTC CASSYRKCEREIGNEQFF
TRBJ1-4 few TRBD1 TRBV4-1 TGCGCCAGCAGCCTCCAAAGCCCGCCCGGGACAGGGCCGGGAAAACTGTTTTTT CASSLQSPPGTGPGKLFF
TRBJ2-2 . TRBD1 TRBV27 TGTGCCAGCAGTTTAGACAGGGCAGCCGGGGAGCTGTTTTTT CASSLDRAAGELFF
TRBJ1-1 . . TRBV4-1 TGCGCCAGCAGCCAACCGACAGAGAACACTGAAGCTTTCTTT CASSQPTENTEAFF
TRBJ2-1 . TRBD2 TRBV7-2 TGTGCCAGCAGCTTTTTTACGGGAGGGCCGAGGAATGAGCAGTTCTTC CASSFFTGGPRNEQFF
TRBJ1-2 . TRBD1 TRBV28 TGTGCCAGCAGGCTTCTGGGACAGGGAGACTATGGCTACACCTTC CASRLLGQGDYGYTF
TRBJ2-1 . TRBD1 TRBV5-1 TGCGCCAGCAGCTTGGGACAGGGTTACAATGAGCAGTTCTTC CASSLGQGYNEQFF
TRBJ2-1 . TRBD2 TRBV6-2/TRBV6-3 TGTGCCAGCAGTTACCCGGGACTAGCGGAGTGGGATGAGCAGTTCTTC CASSYPGLAEWDEQFF
TRBJ2-7 . . TRBV7-2 TGTGCCAGCAGCCCCCCGATGCGGGTCTACGAGCAGTACTTC CASSPPMRVYEQYF
TRBJ1-1 few TRBD1 TRBV19 TGTGCCAGTAGGACACAGGGGGCGGGCACTGAAGCTTTCTTT CASRTQGAGTEAFF
TRBJ2-7 . TRBD1 TRBV7-9 TGTGCCAGCAGCTTATTGGGACAGGGACCCTACGAGCAGTACTTC CASSLLGQGPYEQYF
TRBJ1-2 . . TRBV12-3/TRBV12-4 TGTGCCAGCAGCAGACAGGACTATGGCTACACCTTC CASSRQDYGYTF
TRBJ2-1 once . TRBV3-1/TRBV3-2 TGTGCCAGCAGCCAAGTAGGAGGGAGTGAGCAGTTCTTC CASSQVGGSEQFF
TRBJ1-2 . . TRBV25-1 TGTGCCAGCAGTGATTACAGGGTGAACGGCTACACCTTC CASSDYRVNGYTF
TRBJ2-1 . TRBD2 TRBV5-1 TGCGCCAGCAGCTCGGGACTAGCGGGAGCCGCCTACAATGAGCAGTTCTTC CASSSGLAGAAYNEQFF
TRBJ2-1 few TRBD1 TRBV2 TGTGCCAGCAGTGGGGGACAGGGATTGGGCGAGCAGTTCTTC CASSGGQGLGEQFF
TRBJ2-7 . . TRBV27 TGTGCCAGCAGTTTTTCGGGGTACGAGCAGTACTTC CASSFSGYEQYF
TRBJ2-3 . . TRBV9 TGTGCCAGCAGCGTCGGTTTTGCGGGGGCGGGCGATACGCAGTATTTT CASSVGFAGAGDTQYF
TRBJ2-3 . TRBD1 TRBV6-6 TGTGCCAGCAGCCGCGGACAGGGAGTCACAGATACGCAGTATTTT CASSRGQGVTDTQYF
TRBJ1-2 . . TRBV20-1 TGCAGTGCCTTCCTCGGGTATGGCTACACCTTC CSAFLGYGYTF
TRBJ2-1 . TRBD2 TRBV7-2 TGTGCCAGCAGCTTAGCGAGCGGGAAGTACAATGAGCAGTTCTTC CASSLASGKYNEQFF
TRBJ2-7 . . TRBV7-8 TGTGCCAGCAGCTTGCTGACAGGTCAATACGAGCAGTACTTC CASSLLTGQYEQYF
TRBJ1-1 . . TRBV6-5 TGTGCCAGCAGTTACAGGGGGGGAGACACTGAAGCTTTCTTT CASSYRGGDTEAFF
TRBJ2-3 . TRBD2 TRBV30 TGTGCCTGGAGGCGTAGCGGGTTCACAGATACGCAGTATTTT CAWRRSGFTDTQYF
TRBJ1-2 . . TRBV5-4 TGTGCCAGCAGCTTTAGATCGGACTATGGCTACACCTTC CASSFRSDYGYTF
TRBJ2-1 . TRBD2 TRBV28 TGTGCTAGTCGGGGGGTTATAGCGAACAATGAGCAGTTCTTC CASRGVIANNEQFF
TRBJ1-2 . TRBD1 TRBV28 TGTGCCAGCAGTCAGGGACAGTCCCACTATGGCTACACCTTC CASSQGQSHYGYTF
TRBJ1-2 . . TRBV5-1 TGCGCCAGCAGTAACGGTCTAACGGGGGGCTACACCTTC CASSNGLTGGYTF
TRBJ1-6 . . TRBV25-1 TGTGCCAGCAGTGGAACCTCCTTCACCAGGACTGCTAGGCCCCTCCACTTT CASSGTSFTRTARPLHF
TRBJ1-1 . TRBD1 TRBV28 TGTGCCAGCAGCCCATCCGGGGACAGTTTTGAATTGGTTTTCACTGAAGCTTTCTTT CASSPSGDSFELVFTEAFF
TRBJ2-1 . . TRBV10-1 TGCGCCAGCAGTGAGTTTTCTAGCGAGATCCCCCACGATGAGCAGTTCTTC CASSEFSSEIPHDEQFF
TRBJ1-2 . . TRBV5-1 TGCGCCAGCAGCTTGTACCCCGGGGACTATGGCTACACCTTC CASSLYPGDYGYTF
TRBJ2-6 . . TRBV4-1 TGCGCCAGCAGCCAAGCCCAGTCTGGGGCCAACGTCCTGACTTTC CASSQAQSGANVLTF
TRBJ1-1 . . TRBV27 TGTGCCAGCAGTTTGACCGACAGGATCTTCGAGTCCGGCACTGAAGCTTTCTTT CASSLTDRIFESGTEAFF
TRBJ1-1 once . TRBV9 TGTGCCAGCAGCACCAGTACGGGTGAAGCTTTCTTT CASSTSTGEAFF
TRBJ2-7 few TRBD2 TRBV25-1 TGTGCCAGCAGTGAGGCTAGCGGGCTAGGCCCGCAGTACTTC CASSEASGLGPQYF
TRBJ2-1 . TRBD1 TRBV23-1 TGCGCCAGCAGTCAATCGGTCATAGCGGGACAGGGGTACAATGAGCAGTTCTTC CASSQSVIAGQGYNEQFF
TRBJ1-5 . TRBD1 TRBV4-1 TGCGCCAGCAGCCAAGAAGGGACAGCGTTCAATCAGCCCCAGCATTTT CASSQEGTAFNQPQHF
TRBJ2-3 once . TRBV6-5 TGTGCCAGCAAACCGGGTGGCGGAGATACGCAGTATTTT CASKPGGGDTQYF
TRBJ1-1 . TRBD1 TRBV28 TGTGCCAGCAGGACAGGGTTTGGCACTGAAGCTTTCTTT CASRTGFGTEAFF
TRBJ2-3 few TRBD1 TRBV27 TGTGCCAGCAGTTTAAAGGGGGCCAACACAGATACGCAGTATTTT CASSLKGANTDTQYF
TRBJ1-1 . TRBD1 TRBV5-1 TGCGCCAGCAGCTTGGACAGGGGGCATGGCACTGAAGCTTTCTTT CASSLDRGHGTEAFF
TRBJ2-3 . . TRBV29-1 TGCAGCGTTAGAACCGGGGATACGCAGTATTTT CSVRTGDTQYF
TRBJ1-4 . . TRBV9 TGTGCCAGCAGCGTAGACCCTAGGAGGGAAAAACTGTTTTTT CASSVDPRREKLFF
TRBJ2-2 few TRBD2 TRBV7-2 TGTGCCAGCAGCCGGACTAGCGTTGCGAACACCGGGGAGCTGTTTTTT CASSRTSVANTGELFF
TRBJ1-6 once TRBD1 TRBV7-9 TGTGCCAGCAGCCCGGGGACAGGGAGGACGACTTCACCCCTCCACTTT CASSPGTGRTTSPLHF